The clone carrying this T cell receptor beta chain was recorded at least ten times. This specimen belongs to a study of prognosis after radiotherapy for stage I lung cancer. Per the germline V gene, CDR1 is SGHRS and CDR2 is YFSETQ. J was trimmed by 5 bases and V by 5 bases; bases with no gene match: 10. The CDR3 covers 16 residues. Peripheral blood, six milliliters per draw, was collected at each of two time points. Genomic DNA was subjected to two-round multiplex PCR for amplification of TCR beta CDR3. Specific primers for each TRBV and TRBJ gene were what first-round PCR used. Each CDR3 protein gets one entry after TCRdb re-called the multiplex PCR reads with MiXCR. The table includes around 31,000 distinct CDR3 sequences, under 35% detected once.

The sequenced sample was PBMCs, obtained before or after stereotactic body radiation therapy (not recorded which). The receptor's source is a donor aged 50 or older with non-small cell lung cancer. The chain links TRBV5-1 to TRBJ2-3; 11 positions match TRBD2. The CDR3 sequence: CASSNLAGGPGDTQYF. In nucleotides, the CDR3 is TGCGCCAGCAGTAATTTAGCGGGAGGGCCGGGAGATACGCAGTATTTT.